Below are 15 T cell receptor beta chains sequenced from a single sample in a study of T cell responses to AZD1222 COVID-19 vaccine (dated by TCRdb to the early 2020s). According to the study, the label for this sample's time point signals: about 28 days (+/-7) after the second vaccine dose. The receptor library was made with the immunoSEQ multiplex PCR assay. TCRdb provides this immuneACCESS table in a form limited to in-frame rearrangements. Some clones are lacking; in checked studies, under half of them reflect an unresolved V gene, and why the rest are absent is not known. The sample includes 85,000 to 100,000 clones, with more than 85% observed a single time. The leading ten clones occupy just over 8% of the sample. This material consisted of peripheral blood, taken 28 days after the second AZD1222 dose. The receptors were gathered from an adult who received the AZD1222 COVID-19 vaccine.

V usage is TRBV28 and J usage is TRBJ1-5; 9 bases map to TRBD1. Per the germline V gene, CDR1 is MDHEN and CDR2 is SYDVKM. The CDR3 is 14 residues long. V dropped 4 bases and J dropped 4; count of bases not matched to a gene: 2. CDR3 nucleotide sequence: TGTGCCAGCAGTTCGACAGGGGGAAATCAGCCCCAGCATTTT. Translated, it gives CASSSTGGNQPQHF.

The CDR3 reads CASSMGGLAGVRGGYNEQFF. CDR3 sequence (DNA): TGTGCCAGCAGCATGGGTGGACTAGCGGGAGTTCGCGGCGGCTACAATGAGCAGTTCTTC. The chain couples TRBV5-8 to TRBJ2-1, with 13 bases identical to TRBD2. This CDR3 has 20 residues. The germline gives CDR1 SGHTS, CDR2 YDEGEE. Unmatched junction bases numbered 16, after V lost 4 bases and J lost 3 bases.

The J gene is TRBJ1-2, the V gene TRBV15; no firm D call. The CDR3 runs to 12 residues. Looked up from germline, CDR1 is LNHNV and CDR2 is YYDKDF (reference sequence). V shed 5 bases and J shed 9 bases, with 13 bases lying between them. The CDR3 nucleotides are TGTGCCACCAGCGACCCCCAGGAAAGCTACACCTTC. This encodes CATSDPQESYTF.

The chain couples TRBV12-3 or TRBV12-4 to TRBJ2-2; unclear D gene. Trimming cost V 6 bases and J 6 bases, with 11 bases left between them. This CDR3 comprises 13 residues. The CDR3 sequence: CASSPVEAGELFF. For the CDR3, the DNA is TGTGCCAGCAGCCCTGTAGAAGCCGGGGAGCTGTTTTTT.

The chain employs TRBV6-2 or TRBV6-3 and TRBJ1-4, with 8 bases lining up with TRBD1. The CDR3 consists of 15 residues. Trimming took 7 bases from V and 7 from J; bases not matched to a gene: 11. Germline CDR1 MNHEY, CDR2 SVGEGT. The CDR3 nucleotides read TGTGCCAGCACCCCCGGCGGGACAGGAGGTGAAAAACTGTTTTTT. Translated: CASTPGGTGGEKLFF.

The chain recombines TRBV5-1 with TRBJ2-3, with TRBD2 matching 12 bases. The CDR3 is made up of 17 amino acids. Germline CDR1 SGHRS, CDR2 YFSETQ. The junction had 6 bases not matched to a gene; V was cut back by 0 bases and J by 4 bases. The CDR3: CASSLGASGRAADTQYF. The CDR3 DNA reads as TGCGCCAGCAGCTTGGGAGCTAGCGGGAGGGCCGCAGATACGCAGTATTTT.

V is TRBV19 and J is TRBJ1-2; unclear D gene. Germline CDR1 and CDR2: LNHDA and SQIVND (reference sequence). The CDR3 extends over 14 amino acids. Trimming stripped 4 bases from V and 5 bases from J, with 14 bases between. DNA of the CDR3: TGTGCCAGTAGTACGGTGAACCCAAGGTATGGCTACACCTTC. It codes for CASSTVNPRYGYTF.

The chain recombines TRBV30 with TRBJ1-3; D gene unclear. Germline V gives CDR1 GTSNPN, CDR2 SVGIG (reference sequence). The CDR3 runs to 15 residues. V gave up 2 bases and J gave up 0 bases, with 11 bases separating them. CDR3 sequence (DNA): TGTGCCTGGAGTTCGGGCAGCGGCTCTGGAAACACCATATATTTT. As protein: CAWSSGSGSGNTIYF.

This rearrangement joins TRBV10-2 to TRBJ1-1; a possible D gene is TRBD1 (6 bases). V was trimmed by 0 bases and J by 4 bases, leaving 12 bases between them. CDR1 is WSHSY, CDR2 SAAADI, per germline. The CDR3 sequence is 15 residues long. The CDR3 region has the DNA TGCGCCAGCAGTGAGTCCGGGGGCGCGGGCACTGAAGCTTTCTTT. Protein: CASSESGGAGTEAFF.

The V gene is TRBV5-1, the J gene TRBJ2-2; a weak D match, TRBD2 (6 bases). The CDR3 extends over 14 amino acids. The germline V gene has CDR1 SGHRS and CDR2 YFSETQ. Trimming removed 4 bases at V and 8 bases at J, with 15 bases between. CDR3 sequence reads: CASSRGTPRGELFF. CDR3 coding DNA: TGCGCCAGCAGCCGCGGGACTCCCCGAGGGGAGCTGTTTTTT.

The gene calls are TRBV6-5 and TRBJ2-7; 8 positions match TRBD1. V trimming: 6 bases; J trimming: 4 bases; junction bases outside the gene matches: 5. Germline CDR1 reads MNHEY; CDR2 reads SVGAGI. This CDR3 is 13 amino acids long. The CDR3 nucleotides read TGTGCCAGCAGGCGCCGGACAGGGTACGAGCAGTACTTC. Translated: CASRRRTGYEQYF.

The rearrangement joins TRBV19 to TRBJ2-1; 9 bases match TRBD1. Germline CDR1 and CDR2: LNHDA and SQIVND (reference sequence). This CDR3 comprises 15 residues. Losses at the gene ends were 5 bases for V and 8 bases for J; bases not matched to a gene: 10. The CDR3 DNA is TGTGCCAGTAGTCTCCGACAGGGGGAGGCCGATGAGCAGTTCTTC. This translates into CASSLRQGEADEQFF.

J is TRBJ2-1 and V is TRBV28; D perhaps matches TRBD1 (6 bases). Trimming cost V 0 bases and J 3 bases, with 9 bases left between them. The CDR3 covers 15 residues. Germline V gene data show CDR1 as MDHEN and CDR2 as SYDVKM. CDR3 nucleotides: TGTGCCAGCAGTTTATGGGCAGGGGACTACAATGAGCAGTTCTTC. This sequence encodes CASSLWAGDYNEQFF.

The chain employs TRBV5-4 and TRBJ2-1; possible D gene TRBD1, 5 bases. V lost 4 bases and J lost 4, with 21 bases in between. Germline CDR1 is SGHNT and CDR2 is YYREEE (reference sequence). The CDR3 runs 17 residues. DNA for the CDR3: TGTGCCAGCAGCACCAGGGCGGTGGGGCGAAGGTACAATGAGCAGTTCTTC. Translated, it gives CASSTRAVGRRYNEQFF.

This chain joins TRBV6-5 and TRBJ2-3; 7 bases are a match to TRBD1. V lost 11 bases to trimming and J lost 7 bases; unmatched junction nucleotides: 15. The CDR3 loop spans 14 amino acids. Germline V gene lookup returns CDR1 MNHEY and CDR2 SVGAGI. The CDR3: CAAGGRAGGNTQYF. The CDR3 coding sequence is TGTGCCGCAGGGGGACGGGCAGGGGGAAATACGCAGTATTTT.